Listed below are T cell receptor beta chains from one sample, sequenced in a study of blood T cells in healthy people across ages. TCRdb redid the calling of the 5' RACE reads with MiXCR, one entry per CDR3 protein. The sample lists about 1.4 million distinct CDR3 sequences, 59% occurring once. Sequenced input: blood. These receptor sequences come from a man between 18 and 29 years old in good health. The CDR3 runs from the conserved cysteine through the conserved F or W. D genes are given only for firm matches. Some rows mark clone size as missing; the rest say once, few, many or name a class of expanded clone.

CDR3aa: CASSQIAGFAFDTQYF; CDR3nt: TGTGCCAGCAGCCAAATAGCGGGATTCGCTTTTGATACGCAGTATTTT; d_gene: TRBD2; v_gene: TRBV14; abundance: NA; j_gene: TRBJ2-3
CDR3aa: CSVTTAGASYNEQFF; CDR3nt: TGCAGCGTGACGACAGCGGGGGCGTCCTACAATGAGCAGTTCTTC; d_gene: TRBD2; v_gene: TRBV29-1; abundance: NA; j_gene: TRBJ2-1
CDR3aa: CATSGYSNQPQHF; CDR3nt: TGTGCCACCAGTGGCTATAGCAATCAGCCCCAGCATTTT; d_gene: NA; v_gene: TRBV24-1; abundance: few; j_gene: TRBJ1-5
CDR3aa: CASNPGTPNYGYTF; CDR3nt: TGTGCCAGCAACCCCGGGACGCCTAACTATGGCTACACCTTC; d_gene: NA; v_gene: TRBV6-1; abundance: NA; j_gene: TRBJ1-2
CDR3aa: CASTTQAGTPYGYTF; CDR3nt: TGTGCCAGCACTACCCAGGCCGGGACTCCCTATGGCTACACCTTC; d_gene: NA; v_gene: TRBV2; abundance: NA; j_gene: TRBJ1-2
CDR3aa: CASRPTGLADYEQYF; CDR3nt: TGTGCCAGCAGACCTACGGGACTAGCGGACTACGAGCAGTACTTC; d_gene: TRBD2; v_gene: TRBV7-2; abundance: NA; j_gene: TRBJ2-7
CDR3aa: CASSSGLAGLTSTDTQYF; CDR3nt: TGCGCCAGCAGCTCCGGACTAGCGGGACTGACTAGCACAGATACGCAGTATTTT; d_gene: TRBD2; v_gene: TRBV5-1; abundance: once; j_gene: TRBJ2-3
CDR3aa: CASSSRRGGRREDTQYF; CDR3nt: TGTGCCAGCAGCTCCCGCCGTGGGGGGAGACGGGAAGATACGCAGTATTTT; d_gene: NA; v_gene: TRBV9; abundance: NA; j_gene: TRBJ2-3
CDR3aa: CASSPRGGIFTYEQYF; CDR3nt: TGTGCCAGCAGTCCCCGGGGGGGCATATTTACCTACGAGCAGTACTTC; d_gene: TRBD2; v_gene: TRBV28; abundance: NA; j_gene: TRBJ2-7
CDR3aa: CASSAYSVGSTYEQYF; CDR3nt: TGTGCCAGCAGCGCCTATAGCGTTGGCTCAACTTACGAGCAGTACTTC; d_gene: NA; v_gene: TRBV7-2; abundance: NA; j_gene: TRBJ2-7
CDR3aa: CASSPAGSGFRNEQFF; CDR3nt: TGTGCCAGCAGCCCGGCGGGGTCGGGATTTCGGAATGAGCAGTTCTTC; d_gene: NA; v_gene: TRBV11-2; abundance: NA; j_gene: TRBJ2-1
CDR3aa: CSVHQAGAYGYTF; CDR3nt: TGCAGCGTTCATCAGGCAGGCGCCTATGGCTACACCTTC; d_gene: NA; v_gene: TRBV29-1; abundance: once; j_gene: TRBJ1-2
CDR3aa: CASSPPVLGTEAFF; CDR3nt: TGTGCCAGCAGCCCACCAGTATTGGGCACTGAAGCTTTCTTT; d_gene: NA; v_gene: TRBV12-3/TRBV12-4; abundance: NA; j_gene: TRBJ1-1
CDR3aa: CASEADYTDTQYF; CDR3nt: TGTGCTAGTGAGGCGGACTACACAGATACGCAGTATTTT; d_gene: NA; v_gene: TRBV12-5; abundance: NA; j_gene: TRBJ2-3
CDR3aa: CATAYSGGSQETQYF; CDR3nt: TGTGCCACAGCGTATAGCGGGGGGTCGCAAGAGACCCAGTACTTC; d_gene: TRBD2; v_gene: TRBV12-3/TRBV12-4; abundance: NA; j_gene: TRBJ2-5
CDR3aa: CASSLMGVPEQYF; CDR3nt: TGTGCCAGCAGTCTCATGGGAGTCCCCGAGCAGTACTTC; d_gene: NA; v_gene: TRBV6-5; abundance: NA; j_gene: TRBJ2-7
CDR3aa: CASSPLAVPTDTQYF; CDR3nt: TGTGCCAGCAGCCCTCTAGCGGTACCCACAGATACGCAGTATTTT; d_gene: TRBD2; v_gene: TRBV3-1; abundance: NA; j_gene: TRBJ2-3
CDR3aa: CSAIGRGGYEQYF; CDR3nt: TGCAGTGCTATTGGGCGGGGAGGTTACGAGCAGTACTTC; d_gene: NA; v_gene: TRBV20-1; abundance: NA; j_gene: TRBJ2-7
CDR3aa: CASSFRQSSYNSPLHF; CDR3nt: TGTGCCAGCAGCTTTCGTCAGAGCTCCTATAATTCACCCCTCCACTTT; d_gene: NA; v_gene: TRBV12-1; abundance: NA; j_gene: TRBJ1-6